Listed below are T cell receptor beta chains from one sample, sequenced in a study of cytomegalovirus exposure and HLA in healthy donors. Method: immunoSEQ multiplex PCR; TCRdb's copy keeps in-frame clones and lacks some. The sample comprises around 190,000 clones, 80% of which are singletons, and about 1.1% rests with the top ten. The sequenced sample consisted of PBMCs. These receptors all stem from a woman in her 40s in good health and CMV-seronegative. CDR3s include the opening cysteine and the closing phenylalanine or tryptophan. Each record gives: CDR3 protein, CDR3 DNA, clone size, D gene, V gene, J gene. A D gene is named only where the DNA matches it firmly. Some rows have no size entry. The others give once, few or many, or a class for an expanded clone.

CDR3 protein: CASSYARGRDDEQYF
CDR3 DNA: TGTGCCAGCAGTTACGCACGGGGGAGGGACGACGAGCAGTACTTC
clone size: .
D gene: TRBD2
V gene: TRBV6-6
J gene: TRBJ2-7

CDR3 protein: CASSLGQPNTEAFF
CDR3 DNA: TGTGCCAGCAGCTTGGGACAGCCGAACACTGAAGCTTTCTTT
clone size: .
D gene: .
V gene: TRBV5-8
J gene: TRBJ1-1

CDR3 protein: CASRLPGSGNTIYF
CDR3 DNA: TGTGCCAGCAGATTGCCCGGCTCTGGAAACACCATATATTTT
clone size: .
D gene: .
V gene: TRBV7-2
J gene: TRBJ1-3

CDR3 protein: CASSEARARTEAFF
CDR3 DNA: TGTGCCAGCAGTGAAGCGAGGGCGCGCACTGAAGCTTTCTTT
clone size: .
D gene: .
V gene: TRBV6-1
J gene: TRBJ1-1

CDR3 protein: CASRSGTSDFYEQYF
CDR3 DNA: TGTGCCAGCAGATCCGGGACTAGTGACTTCTACGAGCAGTACTTC
clone size: once
D gene: TRBD2
V gene: TRBV7-9
J gene: TRBJ2-7

CDR3 protein: CASSLEKLFF
CDR3 DNA: TGTGCCAGCAGCCTCGAAAAACTGTTTTTT
clone size: .
D gene: .
V gene: TRBV7-9
J gene: TRBJ1-4

CDR3 protein: CASSLVFSTGFTDTQYF
CDR3 DNA: TGTGCCAGCAGCTTAGTTTTTAGCACAGGATTCACAGATACGCAGTATTTT
clone size: few
D gene: .
V gene: TRBV7-2
J gene: TRBJ2-3

CDR3 protein: CASSLGGQGAQKLFF
CDR3 DNA: TGTGCCAGCAGCTTAGGCGGGCAGGGGGCGCAAAAACTGTTTTTT
clone size: .
D gene: TRBD1
V gene: TRBV7-2
J gene: TRBJ1-4

CDR3 protein: CASSYSGRGSYEQYF
CDR3 DNA: TGTGCCAGCAGTTACTCCGGCAGGGGATCCTACGAGCAGTACTTC
clone size: .
D gene: .
V gene: TRBV6-5
J gene: TRBJ2-7

CDR3 protein: CASSLGFGQGERTEAFF
CDR3 DNA: TGTGCCAGCAGCTTAGGTTTTGGACAGGGTGAACGGACTGAAGCTTTCTTT
clone size: .
D gene: TRBD1
V gene: TRBV11-1
J gene: TRBJ1-1

CDR3 protein: CASSQDRALQGFTEAFF
CDR3 DNA: TGCGCCAGCAGCCAAGACCGAGCCTTACAGGGTTTCACTGAAGCTTTCTTT
clone size: few
D gene: .
V gene: TRBV4-3
J gene: TRBJ1-1

CDR3 protein: CASSRDSLYSNQPQHF
CDR3 DNA: TGTGCCAGCAGCCGGGACAGCCTTTATAGCAATCAGCCCCAGCATTTT
clone size: .
D gene: TRBD1
V gene: TRBV2
J gene: TRBJ1-5

CDR3 protein: CASSSGQGGTGELFF
CDR3 DNA: TGTGCCAGCAGCTCAGGACAGGGGGGGACCGGGGAGCTGTTTTTT
clone size: .
D gene: TRBD1
V gene: TRBV7-2
J gene: TRBJ2-2

CDR3 protein: CASSPGYTGELFF
CDR3 DNA: TGTGCCAGCAGCCCCGGTTACACCGGGGAGCTGTTTTTT
clone size: .
D gene: .
V gene: TRBV7-2
J gene: TRBJ2-2

CDR3 protein: CASSGGTDFCGYTF
CDR3 DNA: TGTGCCAGCAGTGGGGGGACAGACTTCTGTGGCTACACCTTC
clone size: .
D gene: TRBD1
V gene: TRBV2
J gene: TRBJ1-2

CDR3 protein: CASSRGDTQYF
CDR3 DNA: TGTGCCAGCAGCCGGGGAGATACGCAGTATTTT
clone size: few
D gene: .
V gene: TRBV7-2
J gene: TRBJ2-3

CDR3 protein: CASSLVASGASYNEQFF
CDR3 DNA: TGCGCCAGCAGCTTGGTTGCTAGCGGGGCTTCCTACAATGAGCAGTTCTTC
clone size: .
D gene: TRBD2
V gene: TRBV5-1
J gene: TRBJ2-1

CDR3 protein: CASSTGWRDEQYF
CDR3 DNA: TGTGCCAGCAGCACAGGATGGCGCGACGAGCAGTACTTC
clone size: .
D gene: .
V gene: TRBV9
J gene: TRBJ2-7

CDR3 protein: CAWGEGTEAFF
CDR3 DNA: TGTGCCTGGGGTGAGGGGACTGAAGCTTTCTTT
clone size: few
D gene: .
V gene: TRBV30
J gene: TRBJ1-1

CDR3 protein: CASSLELAGVPLYEQYF
CDR3 DNA: TGTGCCAGCAGCTTGGAACTAGCGGGAGTTCCCCTTTACGAGCAGTACTTC
clone size: .
D gene: TRBD2
V gene: TRBV11-2
J gene: TRBJ2-7

CDR3 protein: CASGPLAGGRTDTQYF
CDR3 DNA: TGTGCCAGCGGTCCGCTAGCGGGAGGTCGCACAGATACGCAGTATTTT
clone size: .
D gene: TRBD2
V gene: TRBV11-2
J gene: TRBJ2-3

CDR3 protein: CAWSVGLAGETQYF
CDR3 DNA: TGTGCCTGGAGTGTGGGACTAGCTGGGGAGACCCAGTACTTC
clone size: .
D gene: TRBD2
V gene: TRBV30
J gene: TRBJ2-5

CDR3 protein: CASSLAEGQDGYTF
CDR3 DNA: TGCGCCAGCAGCTTGGCCGAGGGTCAGGATGGCTACACCTTC
clone size: .
D gene: .
V gene: TRBV5-1
J gene: TRBJ1-2

CDR3 protein: CASIRSGTNQETQYF
CDR3 DNA: TGTGCCAGCATCCGATCCGGGACAAACCAAGAGACCCAGTACTTC
clone size: .
D gene: .
V gene: TRBV6-1
J gene: TRBJ2-5

CDR3 protein: CATRLDVGELFF
CDR3 DNA: TGTGCCACCCGACTAGATGTCGGGGAGCTGTTTTTT
clone size: .
D gene: .
V gene: TRBV25-1
J gene: TRBJ2-2

CDR3 protein: CASSGGLAGVLMYF
CDR3 DNA: TGTGCCAGCAGTGGAGGACTAGCGGGGGTCCTTATGTACTTC
clone size: .
D gene: TRBD2
V gene: TRBV6-1
J gene: TRBJ2-7

CDR3 protein: CASLGQGARNEQFF
CDR3 DNA: TGTGCCAGCTTAGGACAGGGGGCGAGGAATGAGCAGTTCTTC
clone size: once
D gene: TRBD1
V gene: TRBV2
J gene: TRBJ2-1

CDR3 protein: CASSLGQGGGGYTF
CDR3 DNA: TGTGCCAGCAGCTTAGGTCAGGGAGGTGGAGGCTACACCTTC
clone size: once
D gene: .
V gene: TRBV7-8
J gene: TRBJ1-2

CDR3 protein: CASSQDRIRSLTDTQYF
CDR3 DNA: TGCGCCAGCAGCCAAGATAGAATCCGAAGCCTCACAGATACGCAGTATTTT
clone size: few
D gene: .
V gene: TRBV4-3
J gene: TRBJ2-3

CDR3 protein: CASSIGTDTDTQYF
CDR3 DNA: TGTGCCAGTAGTATTGGGACAGACACAGATACGCAGTATTTT
clone size: .
D gene: TRBD1
V gene: TRBV19
J gene: TRBJ2-3

CDR3 protein: CAWSRGQSSYNEQFF
CDR3 DNA: TGTGCCTGGAGTCGCGGACAGAGCTCCTACAATGAGCAGTTCTTC
clone size: .
D gene: .
V gene: TRBV30
J gene: TRBJ2-1

CDR3 protein: CASSLGAGESYEQYF
CDR3 DNA: TGTGCCAGCAGCTTGGGTGCAGGCGAATCCTACGAGCAGTACTTC
clone size: .
D gene: .
V gene: TRBV5-5
J gene: TRBJ2-7

CDR3 protein: CASSISGSSYNEQFF
CDR3 DNA: TGCGCCAGCTCTATCAGCGGGAGCTCCTACAATGAGCAGTTCTTC
clone size: .
D gene: TRBD2
V gene: TRBV25-1
J gene: TRBJ2-1

CDR3 protein: CASSLDWTGQGSGNTIYF
CDR3 DNA: TGTGCCAGCAGCTTAGATTGGACCGGACAGGGCTCTGGAAACACCATATATTTT
clone size: .
D gene: TRBD1
V gene: TRBV7-2
J gene: TRBJ1-3

CDR3 protein: CASRGATSSYNEQFF
CDR3 DNA: TGTGCCAGTAGGGGGGCCACGAGCTCCTACAATGAGCAGTTCTTC
clone size: .
D gene: .
V gene: TRBV19
J gene: TRBJ2-1

CDR3 protein: CASSQEPTPFLAGVTDTQYF
CDR3 DNA: TGCGCCAGCAGCCAAGAACCGACCCCCTTTCTAGCGGGAGTCACAGATACGCAGTATTTT
clone size: .
D gene: TRBD2
V gene: TRBV4-3
J gene: TRBJ2-3

CDR3 protein: CAWSKGGDYGYTF
CDR3 DNA: TGTGCCTGGAGCAAAGGGGGAGACTATGGCTACACCTTC
clone size: few
D gene: .
V gene: TRBV30
J gene: TRBJ1-2

CDR3 protein: CASSWGQNTEAFF
CDR3 DNA: TGTGCCAGCAGCTGGGGACAGAACACTGAAGCTTTCTTT
clone size: .
D gene: .
V gene: TRBV5-4
J gene: TRBJ1-1

CDR3 protein: CASSGQGGKNIQYF
CDR3 DNA: TGTGCCAGCAGCGGACAGGGGGGTAAAAACATTCAGTACTTC
clone size: few
D gene: TRBD1
V gene: TRBV9
J gene: TRBJ2-4

CDR3 protein: CASSSKTSLNTQYF
CDR3 DNA: TGTGCCAGCAGCTCCAAGACTAGTTTGAATACGCAGTATTTT
clone size: few
D gene: .
V gene: TRBV7-6
J gene: TRBJ2-3

CDR3 protein: CASSASYEQYF
CDR3 DNA: TGTGCCAGCAGCGCCTCCTACGAGCAGTACTTC
clone size: .
D gene: .
V gene: TRBV5-6
J gene: TRBJ2-7

CDR3 protein: CASSAPRGGPVNTEAFF
CDR3 DNA: TGTGCCAGCAGCGCCCCACGCGGAGGGCCCGTGAACACTGAAGCTTTCTTT
clone size: once
D gene: .
V gene: TRBV9
J gene: TRBJ1-1

CDR3 protein: CASSYRGPDTQYF
CDR3 DNA: TGTGCCAGCAGCTACAGGGGGCCAGATACGCAGTATTTT
clone size: few
D gene: TRBD1
V gene: TRBV5-6
J gene: TRBJ2-3

CDR3 protein: CASSAPSGRRDEQYF
CDR3 DNA: TGTGCCAGCAGTGCCCCTAGCGGGAGGCGCGACGAGCAGTACTTC
clone size: .
D gene: TRBD2
V gene: TRBV6-7
J gene: TRBJ2-7

CDR3 protein: CASSQSGNANTGELFF
CDR3 DNA: TGCGCCAGCAGCCAAAGCGGGAACGCGAACACCGGGGAGCTGTTTTTT
clone size: .
D gene: TRBD2
V gene: TRBV4-3
J gene: TRBJ2-2

CDR3 protein: CASSAVGLAGGETQYF
CDR3 DNA: TGTGCCAGCAGCGCGGTCGGACTAGCGGGAGGAGAGACCCAGTACTTC
clone size: .
D gene: TRBD2
V gene: TRBV7-2
J gene: TRBJ2-5